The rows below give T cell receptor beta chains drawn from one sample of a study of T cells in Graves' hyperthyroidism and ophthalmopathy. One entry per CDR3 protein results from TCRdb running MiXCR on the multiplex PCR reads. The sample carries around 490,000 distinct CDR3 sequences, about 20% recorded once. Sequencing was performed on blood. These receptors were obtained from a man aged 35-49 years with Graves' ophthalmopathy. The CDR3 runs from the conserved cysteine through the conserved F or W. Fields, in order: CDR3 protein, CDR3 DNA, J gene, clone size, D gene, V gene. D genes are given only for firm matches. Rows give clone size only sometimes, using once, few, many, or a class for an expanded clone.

cdr3_aa: CSARLVREQFF; cdr3_nt: TGCAGTGCTAGGCTCGTTCGTGAGCAGTTCTTC; j_call: TRBJ2-1; clone_size: many; d_call: -; v_call: TRBV20-1
cdr3_aa: CASSSWKEKLFF; cdr3_nt: TGTGCCAGCAGTTCCTGGAAAGAAAAACTGTTTTTT; j_call: TRBJ1-4; clone_size: -; d_call: -; v_call: TRBV28
cdr3_aa: CSASWDSSYEQYF; cdr3_nt: TGCAGTGCTAGCTGGGACAGTTCCTACGAGCAGTACTTC; j_call: TRBJ2-7; clone_size: -; d_call: TRBD1; v_call: TRBV20-1
cdr3_aa: CAWGGTGGFSEQFF; cdr3_nt: TGTGCCTGGGGCGGGACAGGGGGCTTCAGTGAGCAGTTCTTC; j_call: TRBJ2-1; clone_size: -; d_call: TRBD1; v_call: TRBV30
cdr3_aa: CSAKGLGDAYEQYF; cdr3_nt: TGCAGTGCCAAGGGACTAGGTGACGCCTACGAGCAGTACTTC; j_call: TRBJ2-7; clone_size: -; d_call: TRBD2; v_call: TRBV20-1
cdr3_aa: CASSIRTGTTGELFF; cdr3_nt: TGTGCCAGCAGCATACGGACAGGGACCACCGGGGAGCTGTTTTTT; j_call: TRBJ2-2; clone_size: -; d_call: TRBD1; v_call: TRBV6-1
cdr3_aa: CASSLIAGGTGELFF; cdr3_nt: TGTGCCAGCAGTTTAATCGCGGGAGGTACCGGGGAGCTGTTTTTT; j_call: TRBJ2-2; clone_size: many; d_call: TRBD2; v_call: TRBV28
cdr3_aa: CASSLGTSGSREQFF; cdr3_nt: TGTGCCAGCAGTCTCGGGACTAGCGGGAGTCGAGAGCAGTTCTTC; j_call: TRBJ2-1; clone_size: many; d_call: TRBD2; v_call: TRBV27
cdr3_aa: CASSLMSGRAQYF; cdr3_nt: TGTGCCAGCAGCTTAATGAGCGGCAGGGCCCAGTACTTC; j_call: TRBJ2-5; clone_size: -; d_call: -; v_call: TRBV7-3
cdr3_aa: CASSYPGGIGELFF; cdr3_nt: TGTGCCAGCAGTTACCCAGGGGGGATCGGGGAGCTGTTTTTT; j_call: TRBJ2-2; clone_size: many; d_call: -; v_call: TRBV6-6
cdr3_aa: CASSLELADQETQYF; cdr3_nt: TGTGCCAGCAGCCTTGAGCTAGCGGACCAAGAGACCCAGTACTTC; j_call: TRBJ2-5; clone_size: many; d_call: TRBD2; v_call: TRBV11-2
cdr3_aa: CASSDYPPYFSYGYTF; cdr3_nt: TGTGCCAGCAGTGATTACCCCCCGTACTTCAGCTATGGCTACACCTTC; j_call: TRBJ1-2; clone_size: many; d_call: -; v_call: TRBV6-1
cdr3_aa: CSARWRQGFRYEQYF; cdr3_nt: TGCAGTGCTAGATGGAGACAGGGGTTTAGGTACGAGCAGTACTTC; j_call: TRBJ2-7; clone_size: many; d_call: TRBD1; v_call: TRBV20-1
cdr3_aa: CSAKTLAGTYNEQFF; cdr3_nt: TGCAGTGCTAAAACCCTAGCGGGGACCTACAATGAGCAGTTCTTC; j_call: TRBJ2-1; clone_size: -; d_call: TRBD2; v_call: TRBV20-1
cdr3_aa: CASSQNTVHQPQHF; cdr3_nt: TGTGCCAGCAGCCAGAATACAGTCCATCAGCCCCAGCATTTT; j_call: TRBJ1-5; clone_size: -; d_call: -; v_call: TRBV2
cdr3_aa: CASSLSTAADTQYF; cdr3_nt: TGTGCCAGCAGTTTATCGACTGCCGCAGATACGCAGTATTTT; j_call: TRBJ2-3; clone_size: many; d_call: -; v_call: TRBV27
cdr3_aa: CASSVEGWTGELFF; cdr3_nt: TGTGCCAGCAGTGTTGAGGGATGGACCGGGGAGCTGTTTTTT; j_call: TRBJ2-2; clone_size: -; d_call: -; v_call: TRBV6-1
cdr3_aa: CASSLMGHGYTF; cdr3_nt: TGTGCCAGCAGCTTAATGGGCCATGGCTACACCTTC; j_call: TRBJ1-2; clone_size: -; d_call: -; v_call: TRBV11-1
cdr3_aa: CATSSRQGGFYNSPLHF; cdr3_nt: TGTGCCACCAGCAGCAGACAGGGCGGCTTCTATAATTCACCCCTCCACTTT; j_call: TRBJ1-6; clone_size: -; d_call: TRBD1; v_call: TRBV15
cdr3_aa: CAISDRGDEKLFF; cdr3_nt: TGTGCCATCAGTGACAGGGGCGATGAAAAACTGTTTTTT; j_call: TRBJ1-4; clone_size: -; d_call: -; v_call: TRBV10-3
cdr3_aa: CASTVGGLYGYTF; cdr3_nt: TGTGCCAGCACCGTTGGGGGGCTATATGGCTACACCTTC; j_call: TRBJ1-2; clone_size: once; d_call: -; v_call: TRBV5-1
cdr3_aa: CASNPSGRDSYEQYF; cdr3_nt: TGTGCCAGCAACCCCTCGGGACGGGACTCCTACGAGCAGTACTTC; j_call: TRBJ2-7; clone_size: few; d_call: -; v_call: TRBV2
cdr3_aa: CASSPRDRPNYGYTF; cdr3_nt: TGTGCCAGCAGCCCTCGGGACAGACCTAACTATGGCTACACCTTC; j_call: TRBJ1-2; clone_size: many; d_call: TRBD1; v_call: TRBV2
cdr3_aa: CASRTGGESGSPHEQYF; cdr3_nt: TGTGCCAGCAGAACAGGGGGTGAAAGCGGGAGCCCCCACGAGCAGTACTTC; j_call: TRBJ2-7; clone_size: once; d_call: -; v_call: TRBV6-2/TRBV6-3
cdr3_aa: CASSFRGFNGYTF; cdr3_nt: TGTGCCAGCAGTTTCAGGGGATTTAATGGCTACACCTTC; j_call: TRBJ1-2; clone_size: many; d_call: -; v_call: TRBV27
cdr3_aa: CASSQLRYAGARGTDTQYF; cdr3_nt: TGTGCCAGCTCACAGCTCCGGTACGCGGGGGCCCGGGGCACAGATACGCAGTATTTT; j_call: TRBJ2-3; clone_size: few; d_call: -; v_call: TRBV18
cdr3_aa: CSAPFGGDEETQYF; cdr3_nt: TGCAGTGCCCCCTTTGGGGGGGACGAAGAGACCCAGTACTTC; j_call: TRBJ2-5; clone_size: few; d_call: TRBD2; v_call: TRBV20-1
cdr3_aa: CASSPAPGLGRSSEQFF; cdr3_nt: TGTGCCAGCAGCCCCGCTCCCGGACTAGGTAGGAGCAGTGAGCAGTTCTTC; j_call: TRBJ2-1; clone_size: few; d_call: TRBD2; v_call: TRBV3-1